Below are 31 T cell receptor beta chains sequenced from a single sample in a study of blood T cell repertoires in COVID-19. Assay: immunoSEQ multiplex PCR; the TCRdb copy retains only in-frame clones and omits some. The sample yields about 170,000 clones, just under 90% seen once. Source material: peripheral blood. Receptors originate from a man between 18 and 29 years old with active or convalescent COVID-19.

The chain recombines TRBV18 with TRBJ1-5, with TRBD1 matching 7 bases. Germline assignment: CDR1 KGHSH and CDR2 LQKENI. V dropped 5 bases and J dropped 0; count of bases not matched to a gene: 4. This CDR3 has 15 residues. The CDR3 reads CASSVQGNSNQPQHF. CDR3 nucleotides: TGTGCCAGCTCAGTACAGGGGAATAGCAATCAGCCCCAGCATTTT.

About this clone: Other DNA sequences in this specimen translate into the identical CDR3. The genes are TRBV5-1 and TRBJ2-2; weak D call: TRBD2 (6 bases). CDR1 is SGHRS, CDR2 YFSETQ, per germline. The CDR3 loop spans 14 amino acids. Trimming pared 4 bases from V and 1 base from J, leaving 8 bases between. The CDR3 protein is CASSQGLNTGELFF. CDR3 bases: TGCGCCAGCAGCCAGGGACTGAACACCGGGGAGCTGTTTTTT.

The chain has TRBV18 and TRBJ2-1; possibly TRBD1 for D (6 bases). V was pared by 3 bases and J by 1 base, with 22 bases between. The CDR3 is 19 amino acids. Germline CDR1 KGHSH, CDR2 LQKENI. The DNA for the CDR3 is TGTGCCAGCTCACCTCAGGGGAGCCTGCCCGTTAGGTCCTACAATGAGCAGTTCTTC. Protein sequence: CASSPQGSLPVRSYNEQFF.

The V call is TRBV5-4, the J call TRBJ1-1; D gene ambiguous. From germline, CDR1 is SGHNT and CDR2 YYREEE (reference sequence). V was clipped by 4 bases and J by 1 base, with 8 bases between them. This CDR3 contains 13 residues. In DNA, the CDR3 is TGTGCCAGCAGCGTTCAGGAGAACACTGAAGCTTTCTTT. It is translated as CASSVQENTEAFF. Looking up the rest from reference TRBV5-4 and TRBJ1-1 gives the full variable domain: ETGVTQSPTHLIKTRGQQVTLRCSSQSGHNTVSWYQQALGQGPQFIFQYYREEENGRGNFPPRFSGLQFPNYSSELNVNALELDDSALYLCASSVQENTEAFFGQGTRLTVV.

The gene calls are TRBV24-1 and TRBJ2-7; 8 nucleotides line up with TRBD1. V gave up 4 bases and J gave up 0 bases; unmatched junction bases: 7. There are 16 residues in the CDR3. CDR1 KGHDR and CDR2 SFDVKD come from the germline V gene. This CDR3 is CATSEPGQGGSYEQYF. In DNA form, the CDR3 reads TGTGCCACCAGTGAGCCTGGACAGGGAGGCTCCTACGAGCAGTACTTC.

The V and J genes are TRBV28 and TRBJ2-2; D is perhaps TRBD2 (5 bases). From germline, CDR1 is MDHEN and CDR2 SYDVKM. V was pared by 4 bases and J by 7 bases, with 16 bases between. CDR3 length: 15 residues. The chain's CDR3 is CASSSTSADIGELFF. The DNA for the CDR3 is TGTGCCAGCAGTTCTACCTCAGCGGATATCGGGGAGCTGTTTTTT.

The chain joins TRBV7-6 to TRBJ2-7; 11 bases agree with TRBD2. The V gene's germline CDR1 is SGHVS and CDR2 FNYEAQ. V was clipped by 4 bases and J by 3 bases; unmatched bases: 5. The CDR3 sequence is 15 residues long. The CDR3 protein is CASSSKLAGVYEQYF. Here the CDR3 DNA reads TGTGCCAGCAGCTCAAAACTAGCGGGAGTCTACGAGCAGTACTTC.

J is TRBJ1-3 and V is TRBV7-9; D is possibly TRBD1 (5 bases). The V and J ends lost 6 bases and 2 bases respectively, with 17 bases between them. The CDR3 loop spans 16 amino acids. From germline, CDR1 is SEHNR and CDR2 FQNEAQ (reference sequence). Here the CDR3 reads CASRRGFGSAGNTIYF. The CDR3 DNA reads as TGTGCCAGCAGAAGGGGCTTTGGCTCTGCTGGAAACACCATATATTTT.

This rearrangement joins TRBV4-3 to TRBJ2-7, with 9 bases lining up with TRBD1. CDR3 length: 16 residues. The germline CDR1 and CDR2 sequences are LGHNA and YSLEER. V trimming: 0 bases; J trimming: 7 bases; junction bases outside the gene matches: 10. As DNA, the CDR3 is TGCGCCAGCAGCCAAGAGGGACAGGGAGTCGTTCGGGAGCAGTACTTC. Protein: CASSQEGQGVVREQYF.

This chain connects TRBV3-1 (or the pseudogene TRBV3-2) to TRBJ1-4; perhaps TRBD1 as D (5 bases). The ends were cut back, 4 bases at V and 7 bases at J, with 7 bases in the middle. In germline, CDR1 is LGHDT, CDR2 YNNKEL (reference sequence). The CDR3 is 12 amino acids. The CDR3, as DNA: TGTGCCAGCAGCCCTCAGGGTGAAAAACTGTTTTTT. Translating gives CASSPQGEKLFF.

The chain is built from TRBV15 and TRBJ1-2, with D unclear. The CDR3 contains 13 residues. Germline-derived CDR1 and CDR2 are LNHNV and YYDKDF (reference sequence). V lost 3 bases, J lost 6 bases, and 11 bases lay in between. CDR3 nucleotide sequence: TGTGCCACCAGCAGCGGGGAAACGGATGGCTACACCTTC. Its translation: CATSSGETDGYTF. Supplemented by reference TRBV15 and TRBJ1-2, the full variable domain reads DAMVIQNPRYQVTQFGKPVTLSCSQTLNHNVMYWYQQKSSQAPKLLFHYYDKDFNNEADTPDNFQSRRPNTSFCFLDIRSPGLGDTAMYLCATSSGETDGYTFGSGTRLTVV.

The chain is built from TRBV27 and TRBJ2-7; 10 bases agree with TRBD1. Germline assignment: CDR1 MNHEY and CDR2 SMNVEV (reference sequence). CDR3 length: 19 residues. The junction had 17 bases not matched to a gene; V was cut back by 4 bases and J by 2 bases. The CDR3 nucleotides read TGTGCCAGCAGTTCTACCGGGACAGGGGATGACCAAGCAACCTACGAGCAGTACTTC. Encoded protein: CASSSTGTGDDQATYEQYF.

J is TRBJ2-5 and V is TRBV7-2; TRBD1 aligns across 11 bases. There are 15 residues in the CDR3. Germline V lookup: CDR1 SGHTA, CDR2 FQGNSA. The trim removed 6 bases at V and 3 bases at J, leaving 6 bases unmatched. CDR3 sequence: CASRRTGGREETQYF. The CDR3 region has the DNA TGTGCCAGCAGAAGGACAGGGGGCAGGGAAGAGACCCAGTACTTC.

The V and J genes are TRBV27 and TRBJ2-7; a weak D match, TRBD1 (6 bases). The CDR3 is 16 amino acids. Trimming removed 2 bases at V and 2 bases at J, with 16 bases between. CDR1 and CDR2 from the germline V gene are MNHEY and SMNVEV (reference sequence). CDR3 sequence reads: CASSLQSGGLTYEQYF. For the CDR3, the DNA is TGTGCCAGCAGTTTACAGTCTGGGGGCCTGACCTACGAGCAGTACTTC.

V is TRBV2 and J is TRBJ1-1; D remains unclear. Germline CDR1 reads SNHLY; CDR2 reads FYNNEI. CDR3 length: 12 amino acids. Trimming left V 4 bases short and J 4 bases short, with 7 bases between. The DNA for the CDR3 is TGTGCCAGCAGTGGGAGCGTCACTGAAGCTTTCTTT. Protein: CASSGSVTEAFF.

The rearrangement uses TRBV7-8 and TRBJ2-7; 8 bases align to TRBD2. The CDR3 totals 13 residues. Germline CDR1 SGHVS, CDR2 FQNEAQ. The V gene end was trimmed by 2 bases and the J gene end by 5 bases; junction bases not matched to a gene: 2. CDR3 coding DNA: TGTGCCAGCAGCTTAAGCGGGAGTCACGAGCAGTACTTC. It specifies CASSLSGSHEQYF.

The DNA for the CDR3 is TGTGCCACCAGTGATCAACTTGGGACTAGTATCCTCAATGAGCAGTTCTTC. Its translation: CATSDQLGTSILNEQFF. The rearrangement links TRBV24-1 to TRBJ2-1; 8 bases match TRBD2. The V segment lost 3 bases and the J segment 6 bases; nucleotides outside the gene matches: 12. This CDR3 has 17 residues. CDR1 and CDR2 (germline): KGHDR, SFDVKD.

The chain carries TRBV2 and TRBJ1-3; 11 bases are shared with TRBD1. Germline V lookup: CDR1 SNHLY, CDR2 FYNNEI. The CDR3 runs 15 residues. V lost 8 bases and J lost 3; bases outside the gene matches: 6. The CDR3 protein is CASAGQGAIGNTIYF. The CDR3 region has the DNA TGTGCCAGCGCTGGACAGGGGGCGATTGGAAACACCATATATTTT.

This chain joins TRBV19 and TRBJ1-2; 10 bases line up with TRBD1. Germline V gene lookup returns CDR1 LNHDA and CDR2 SQIVND (reference sequence). The trim removed 5 bases at V and 7 bases at J, leaving 7 bases unmatched. The CDR3 consists of 14 residues. CDR3 protein: CASSDRDRGPGYTF. The CDR3 DNA is TGTGCCAGTAGTGACCGGGACAGGGGACCTGGCTACACCTTC.

This rearrangement joins TRBV18 to TRBJ2-7; 12 nucleotides line up with TRBD2. The junction had 11 bases not matched to a gene; V was cut back by 4 bases and J by 1 base. CDR3 length: 18 amino acids. Looked up from germline, CDR1 is KGHSH and CDR2 is LQKENI. CDR3: CASSRVGLAGGKSYEQYF. Here the CDR3 DNA reads TGTGCCAGCTCACGCGTGGGCCTAGCGGGAGGGAAGTCCTACGAGCAGTACTTC.

This clone has just one count. The chain carries TRBV30 and TRBJ2-7; TRBD1 matches at 10 bases. V was clipped by 1 base and J by 5 bases; unmatched bases: 5. Germline loops: CDR1 GTSNPN, CDR2 SVGIG (reference sequence). This CDR3 comprises 14 residues. CDR3 DNA: TGTGCCTGGAGTGGCCCGACAGGGGGCGACGAGCAGTACTTC. Amino acids: CAWSGPTGGDEQYF.

The chain combines TRBV25-1 with TRBJ2-5; the match to TRBD1 covers 7 bases. Germline V lookup: CDR1 MGHDK, CDR2 SYGVNS. V lost 4 bases and J lost 5; bases outside the gene matches: 7. The CDR3 is 14 amino acids. Here the CDR3 DNA reads TGTGCCAGCAGTGCATTCCAGGGACAGGAGACCCAGTACTTC. Its translation: CASSAFQGQETQYF. Looking up the rest from reference TRBV25-1 and TRBJ2-5 gives the full variable domain: EADIYQTPRYLVIGTGKKITLECSQTMGHDKMYWYQQDPGMELHLIHYSYGVNSTEKGDLSSESTVSRIRTEHFPLTLESARPSHTSQYLCASSAFQGQETQYFGPGTRLLVL.

The chain links TRBV2 to TRBJ1-5; TRBD1 is a possible D gene (5 bases). The length of the CDR3 is 15 residues. Germline V gene lookup returns CDR1 SNHLY and CDR2 FYNNEI. Deletions cut 1 base from V and 6 bases from J, with 13 bases between. Here the CDR3 reads CASSEGQLPGQPQHF. The CDR3 region has the DNA TGTGCCAGCAGTGAAGGACAGCTTCCCGGTCAGCCCCAGCATTTT.

The chain has TRBV24-1 and TRBJ1-1; 8 positions match TRBD1. Trimming at V came to 6 bases and at J to 1 base, leaving 0 bases not matched to a gene. Per the germline V gene, CDR1 is KGHDR and CDR2 is SFDVKD. This CDR3 spans 13 amino acids. CDR3 region: CATSTGGNTEAFF. The CDR3 coding sequence is TGTGCCACCAGTACAGGGGGGAACACTGAAGCTTTCTTT.

The CDR3 protein is CASSLVNRQETQYF. The CDR3 nucleotides are TGTGCCAGCAGCTTAGTAAACAGACAAGAGACCCAGTACTTC. J is TRBJ2-5 and V is TRBV7-9; no reliable D call. V lost 1 base and J 2 bases, leaving 8 bases between the germline ends. Germline V gene lookup returns CDR1 SEHNR and CDR2 FQNEAQ (reference sequence). CDR3 size: 14 residues.

In its sample, this clone was seen once. This chain links TRBV7-9 with TRBJ1-2; a possible D gene is TRBD1 (5 bases). CDR1 and CDR2 (germline): SEHNR, FQNEAQ (reference sequence). The CDR3 loop spans 13 amino acids. The V end was cut by 1 base, the J end by 7 bases, with 10 bases between. The CDR3: CASSLGGFGGYTF. The CDR3 bases are TGTGCCAGCAGCTTAGGGGGCTTCGGTGGCTACACCTTC.

The chain is built from TRBV4-2 and TRBJ2-4; no definite D call. This CDR3 has 14 residues. V was clipped by 0 bases and J by 6 bases, with 9 bases between them. Germline V gene sequence: CDR1 LGHNA, CDR2 YNFKEQ. CDR3 nucleotides: TGTGCCAGCAGCCAAGATCGTCAACTAAACATTCAGTACTTC. This codes for CASSQDRQLNIQYF.

The V and J genes are TRBV7-2 and TRBJ2-3; the D is unclear. This CDR3 comprises 16 residues. Trimming took 2 bases from V and 1 from J, leaving 13 bases between them. The V gene's germline CDR1 is SGHTA and CDR2 FQGNSA. Here the CDR3 DNA reads TGTGCCAGCAGCTTACCCCTGGCTTTGGGCACAGATACGCAGTATTTT. Translation: CASSLPLALGTDTQYF.

The gene calls are TRBV28 and TRBJ2-1, with a possible D match to TRBD1 (6 bases). V lost 5 bases, J lost 7 bases, and 9 bases lay in between. Germline-derived CDR1 and CDR2 are MDHEN and SYDVKM. CDR3 length: 12 amino acids. CDR3 sequence: CASSIGGNEQFF. Written as DNA, the CDR3 is TGTGCCAGCAGTATAGGGGGTAATGAGCAGTTCTTC.

The rearrangement links TRBV5-1 to TRBJ1-1; tentatively, D is TRBD1 (5 bases). Germline V CDR1 and CDR2: SGHRS, YFSETQ. Between the trimmed V and J ends, which lost 1 base and 0 bases, there was a span of 16 bases. This CDR3 is built from 17 residues. In DNA, the CDR3 is TGCGCCAGCAGCTTGAAGGTCACAGGAGTTATGAACACTGAAGCTTTCTTT. This codes for CASSLKVTGVMNTEAFF.

The chain has TRBV11-2 and TRBJ1-2; TRBD1 might be the D (5 bases). Germline V gene lookup returns CDR1 SGHAT and CDR2 FQNNGV. V was pared by 4 bases and J by 7 bases, with 16 bases between. CDR3 length equals 14 residues. The CDR3 DNA is TGTGCCAGCAGCTCAGCCTGGGGGGATCGTGGCTACACCTTC. Translation: CASSSAWGDRGYTF.